These 21 T cell receptor beta chains share one sample of origin, sequenced in a study of shared clonotypes between healthy human individuals. This table comes from immunoSEQ multiplex PCR, and its TCRdb copy is limited to in-frame clones, with some not included. The repertoire holds 2 million to 3 million clones, with around 90% as singletons. The sample consisted of naive CD4+ T cells sorted from blood. As to subset: CD45RA+ positively selected. These receptor sequences come from a man aged 18 to 35 in good health.

This clone showed up just a few times. This chain links TRBV7-9 with TRBJ1-1, with a tentative D call TRBD1 (5 bases). Germline lookup yields CDR1 SEHNR and CDR2 FQNEAQ (reference sequence). Trimming cost V 4 bases and J 3 bases, with 15 bases left between them. The CDR3 spans 15 residues. CDR3 residues: CASSWGGARDTEAFF. As DNA, the CDR3 is TGTGCCAGCAGCTGGGGAGGGGCGCGCGACACTGAAGCTTTCTTT. The variable domain in full, with the rest retrieved from reference TRBV7-9 and TRBJ1-1, is DTGVSQNPRHKITKRGQNVTFRCDPISEHNRLYWYRQTLGQGPEFLTYFQNEAQLEKSRLLSDRFSAERPKGSFSTLEIQRTEQGDSAMYLCASSWGGARDTEAFFGQGTRLTVV.

The gene calls are TRBV7-2 and TRBJ2-1, with D hard to call. The CDR3 consists of 14 residues. The germline V gene encodes CDR1 SGHTA and CDR2 FQGNSA. The V end was cut by 1 base, the J end by 0 bases, with 4 bases between. The CDR3 DNA reads TGTGCCAGCAGCTTAGATAGCTCCTACAATGAGCAGTTCTTC. This sequence encodes CASSLDSSYNEQFF.

The chain is built from TRBV9 and TRBJ2-5; D is possibly TRBD1 (5 bases). The germline gives CDR1 SGDLS, CDR2 YYNGEE. The CDR3 length is 13 residues. The germline V and J ends were trimmed by 0 bases and 4 bases, with 7 bases remaining between them. The CDR3 DNA reads TGTGCCAGCAGCGTAGCAAGGGGAGAGACCCAGTACTTC. Translation gives CASSVARGETQYF.

V usage is TRBV4-3 and J usage is TRBJ1-4; no clear D gene. This CDR3 spans 15 amino acids. Per the germline V gene, CDR1 is LGHNA and CDR2 is YSLEER. With 1 base removed from V and 5 bases from J, the gap between germline ends came to 11 bases. The CDR3 nucleotides read TGCGCCAGCAGCCAAGGTCTAAGGGTCAATGAAAAACTGTTTTTT. This codes for CASSQGLRVNEKLFF.

This clone occurred once. The chain carries TRBV15 and TRBJ2-7; 9 bases agree with TRBD1. The CDR3 sequence is 13 residues long. Germline V gene data show CDR1 as LNHNV and CDR2 as YYDKDF (reference sequence). Trimming at V came to 6 bases and at J to 3 bases, leaving 3 bases not matched to a gene. The CDR3 DNA sequence: TGTGCCACCAGTCTGACAGGGGGCTACGAGCAGTACTTC. This gives the protein CATSLTGGYEQYF.

The V gene is TRBV7-2, the J gene TRBJ2-3; 14 nucleotides align to TRBD2. CDR3 length equals 16 residues. V dropped 2 bases and J dropped 5; count of bases not matched to a gene: 3. Germline-derived CDR1 and CDR2 are SGHTA and FQGNSA. The CDR3 sequence: CASSLRTSGGLDTQYF. The CDR3 bases are TGTGCCAGCAGCTTAAGGACTAGCGGGGGGTTAGATACGCAGTATTTT.

This clone was detected only once. CDR3 amino acids: CASSFYPGQGGSEQYF. In nucleotides, the CDR3 is TGCGCCAGCAGCTTTTACCCCGGACAGGGAGGGTCCGAGCAGTACTTC. This chain links TRBV5-1 with TRBJ2-7; D may be TRBD1 (8 bases). The CDR3 loop spans 16 amino acids. Between the trimmed V and J ends, which lost 2 bases and 6 bases, there was a span of 21 bases. Germline V lookup: CDR1 SGHRS, CDR2 YFSETQ.

The chain's CDR3 is CASRPSGANVLTF. DNA of the CDR3: TGTGCCAGCAGGCCCTCTGGGGCCAACGTCCTGACTTTC. The chain uses TRBV7-6 and TRBJ2-6, with D unclear. The germline V gene encodes CDR1 SGHVS and CDR2 FNYEAQ. Trimming removed 6 bases at V and 0 bases at J, with 3 bases between. The CDR3 has 13 residues.

CDR3 residues: CASSLKGGRETQYF. CDR3 bases: TGTGCCAGCAGCTTAAAAGGGGGCCGGGAGACCCAGTACTTC. The rearrangement joins TRBV7-2 to TRBJ2-5; 7 bases line up with TRBD1. This CDR3 has 14 residues. Germline trimming cut 2 bases from V and 5 bases from J; bases unmatched to any gene: 5. Germline values: CDR1 SGHTA, CDR2 FQGNSA.

V is TRBV27 and J is TRBJ2-5; D ambiguous. The ends were cut back, 5 bases at V and 5 bases at J, with 12 bases in the middle. CDR3 length: 13 amino acids. Germline V gives CDR1 MNHEY, CDR2 SMNVEV (reference sequence). The CDR3 sequence is CASSLTLLETQYF. The CDR3 region has the DNA TGTGCCAGCAGTCTCACCCTCTTGGAGACCCAGTACTTC.

The CDR3 region is CASSLAGQVGNNEQFF. The CDR3 region has the DNA TGCGCCAGCAGCTTGGCCGGACAGGTTGGGAACAATGAGCAGTTCTTC. The gene calls are TRBV5-1 and TRBJ2-1; 7 bases are shared with TRBD1. Germline-derived CDR1 and CDR2 are SGHRS and YFSETQ. V lost 0 bases to trimming and J lost 5 bases; unmatched junction nucleotides: 8. This CDR3 is built from 16 residues.

This clone came up a few times. The same CDR3 also results from other DNA sequences found in this sample. The J gene is TRBJ1-6, the V gene TRBV18; D is ambiguous. Trimming left V 3 bases short and J 7 bases short, with 7 bases between. Germline V gives CDR1 KGHSH, CDR2 LQKENI. The CDR3 runs 13 residues. The CDR3 DNA reads as TGTGCCAGCTCACCGGGCAGCAATTCACCCCTCCACTTT. Its protein is CASSPGSNSPLHF.

V gene TRBV19 combines with J gene TRBJ2-7; weak D call: TRBD1 (6 bases). Germline V gene sequence: CDR1 LNHDA, CDR2 SQIVND (reference sequence). V gave up 4 bases and J gave up 3 bases, with 10 bases separating them. This CDR3 region has 13 residues. DNA for the CDR3: TGTGCCAGTAGTAACCTACAGGGCTACGAGCAGTACTTC. Translation gives CASSNLQGYEQYF.

This chain uses TRBV10-3 with TRBJ2-7; 8 nucleotides match TRBD2. CDR1 is ENHRY and CDR2 is SYGVKD in the germline V gene. V was pared by 2 bases and J by 7 bases, with 13 bases of the junction left unmatched. This CDR3 has 16 amino acids. CDR3 loop: CAISEVGAGGPREQYF. The CDR3 DNA reads TGTGCCATCAGTGAGGTGGGGGCGGGAGGCCCGAGGGAGCAGTACTTC.

This chain connects TRBV11-2 to TRBJ2-3, with D possibly matching TRBD2 (5 bases). This CDR3 region has 14 residues. The V gene's germline CDR1 is SGHAT and CDR2 FQNNGV. V was trimmed by 2 bases and J by 10 bases, leaving 16 bases between them. The CDR3 spells CASSLQAAADAQYF. CDR3 DNA sequence: TGTGCCAGCAGCTTACAAGCGGCGGCGGATGCGCAGTATTTT.

The chain has TRBV6-5 and TRBJ2-2; D is uncertain. Germline loops: CDR1 MNHEY, CDR2 SVGAGI. V was shortened by 0 bases and J by 1 base, with 9 bases between the two germline ends. CDR3 length: 16 residues. Written as DNA, the CDR3 is TGTGCCAGCAGTTACTCGGAAACATTGAACACCGGGGAGCTGTTTTTT. This codes for CASSYSETLNTGELFF.

This rearrangement joins TRBV19 to TRBJ2-7; tentative D call: TRBD2 (5 bases). Trimming shortened V by 5 bases and J by 2 bases, and 10 bases separated the two germline ends. Germline-derived CDR1 and CDR2 are LNHDA and SQIVND (reference sequence). This CDR3 comprises 13 residues. The CDR3 nucleotides read TGTGCCAGTAGTTCGGGAATCCCCTACGAGCAGTACTTC. It specifies CASSSGIPYEQYF.

The chain uses TRBV30 and TRBJ1-6; unclear D gene. This CDR3 contains 15 residues. The germline V gene encodes CDR1 GTSNPN and CDR2 SVGIG (reference sequence). The V end lost 0 bases, the J end lost 10 bases, and 16 bases lay between the germline ends. The CDR3 nucleotides read TGTGCCTGGAGTGTAGGGCGGAGGGATGGCTCACCCCTCCACTTT. It specifies CAWSVGRRDGSPLHF. The full variable domain, in which reference TRBV30 and TRBJ1-6 provide the parts outside the CDR3, is SQTIHQWPATLVQPVGSPLSLECTVEGTSNPNLYWYRQAAGRGLQLLFYSVGIGQISSEVPQNLSASRPQDRQFILSSKKLLLSDSGFYLCAWSVGRRDGSPLHFGNGTRLTVT.

This sequence joins TRBV5-1 and TRBJ1-4; D is ambiguous. Germline CDR1 and CDR2: SGHRS and YFSETQ. There are 14 residues in the CDR3. V lost 4 bases to trimming and J lost 0 bases, with 7 bases between them. In nucleotides, the CDR3 is TGCGCCAGCAGCGGGCAAACAACTAATGAAAAACTGTTTTTT. Translated, it gives CASSGQTTNEKLFF.

As for this clone: At the DNA level, this CDR3 is encoded by other sequences in the same sample as well. The chain combines TRBV10-3 with TRBJ1-3; 7 bases align to TRBD1. Germline CDR1 is ENHRY and CDR2 is SYGVKD. This CDR3 comprises 16 residues. The J segment lost 0 bases and the V segment lost 0 bases, leaving 2 bases of the junction unmatched. The DNA for the CDR3 is TGTGCCATCAGTGAGTCAGGGGACAGCTCTGGAAACACCATATATTTT. This gives the protein CAISESGDSSGNTIYF.

The sample holds one count of this clone. This chain uses TRBV9 with TRBJ2-5; D remains unclear. This CDR3 has 13 residues. The germline V gene has CDR1 SGDLS and CDR2 YYNGEE. Trimming removed 4 bases from V and 4 bases from J, with 11 bases in between. The CDR3 DNA reads as TGTGCCAGCAGCACCGACTCGGGAGAGACCCAGTACTTC. Protein sequence: CASSTDSGETQYF.